The 16 T cell receptor beta chains presented below share a single source sample, sequenced in a study of blood T cells in healthy people across ages. Combining a sample-barcoded 5' primer with a J-beta primer mix, a second PCR ran for roughly 6 to 12 cycles. Each CDR3 protein gets one entry after TCRdb re-called the 5' RACE reads with MiXCR. The repertoire includes about 1 million distinct CDR3 sequences, around 45% of them detected once, and around 18% sits in the top ten. Sequenced material: blood. The receptors originated from a woman aged 55-75 years in good health.

The rearrangement links TRBV12-3 or TRBV12-4 to TRBJ1-4; D is undetermined. The CDR3 is 15 residues long. Trimming took 1 base from V and 2 from J, leaving 8 bases between them. CDR3 sequence reads: CASSLEAVTNEKLFF. The CDR3 DNA reads TGTGCCAGCAGTTTAGAAGCAGTGACTAATGAAAAACTGTTTTTT.

As DNA, the CDR3 is TGTGCCAGCAGCTGGGAGGGCTTCGAGCAGTACTTC. Translating it yields CASSWEGFEQYF. This chain links TRBV7-9 with TRBJ2-5; TRBD2 matches at 7 bases. The tail of the sequence fits TRBJ2-7 better, so the J call may be wrong. The CDR3 has 12 residues. Germline values: CDR1 SEHNR, CDR2 FQNEAQ (reference sequence).

The rearrangement links TRBV3-1 to TRBJ2-4; 7 nucleotides line up with TRBD2. The length of the CDR3 is 12 residues. In germline, CDR1 is LGHDT, CDR2 YNNKEL (reference sequence). V shed 5 bases and J 9 bases; nucleotides not matched to a gene: 4. The CDR3 DNA sequence: TGTGCCAGCAGCGAGCGGGGAGGCATTCAGTACTTC. Its translation is CASSERGGIQYF.

V usage is TRBV5-1 and J usage is TRBJ2-6, with 11 nucleotides matching TRBD1. V shed 4 bases and J 2 bases; nucleotides not matched to a gene: 8. The CDR3 contains 18 residues. CDR1 is SGHRS, CDR2 YFSETQ, per germline. The CDR3 loop is CASSPGQGAKAGANVLTF. The CDR3 DNA reads as TGCGCCAGCAGCCCAGGACAGGGGGCTAAAGCTGGGGCCAACGTCCTGACTTTC.

This chain connects TRBV7-8 to TRBJ2-3, with 9 bases that match TRBD2. Per germline, CDR1 SGHVS and CDR2 FQNEAQ. The V and J ends lost 5 bases and 2 bases, in that order; junction bases with no gene match: 11. The CDR3 totals 17 residues. The CDR3 DNA sequence: TGTGCCAGCAGCCACCGACTGGTAGCGGGAGTCACAGATACGCAGTATTTT. It yields the protein CASSHRLVAGVTDTQYF.

V is TRBV18 and J is TRBJ2-4, with 8 bases aligning to TRBD2. The tail of the sequence fits TRBJ2-7 better, so the J call may be wrong. The germline gives CDR1 KGHSH, CDR2 LQKENI. The CDR3 totals 16 residues. In nucleotides, the CDR3 is TGTGCCAGCTCACCACTGAGCGGGAGTACCCCTGACGAGCAGTACTTC. It codes for CASSPLSGSTPDEQYF.

This sequence joins TRBV10-3 and TRBJ2-5, with TRBD2 as a possible D gene (5 bases). The length of the CDR3 is 13 residues. V was shortened by 5 bases and J by 3 bases, with 10 bases between the two germline ends. Germline CDR1 ENHRY, CDR2 SYGVKD. The CDR3 sequence: CAISRTDEETQYF. DNA of the CDR3: TGTGCCATCAGTCGGACTGACGAAGAGACCCAGTACTTC.

This clonotype was seen a few times. The gene calls are TRBV6-5 and TRBJ2-5; possibly TRBD1 for D (6 bases). Germline CDR1 is MNHEY and CDR2 is SVGAGI. Trimming stripped 4 bases from V and 5 bases from J, with 8 bases between. The CDR3 has 12 residues. This CDR3 is CASSWGLETQYF. CDR3 sequence (DNA): TGTGCCAGCAGTTGGGGGCTTGAGACCCAGTACTTC.

The chain combines TRBV5-6 with TRBJ2-7, with 8 bases identical to TRBD1. After removal of 3 bases from V and 1 base from J, the junction contained 9 bases not matched to a gene. There are 16 residues in the CDR3. CDR1 and CDR2 (germline): SGHDT, YYEEEE. CDR3 DNA: TGTGCCAGCAGCTCTCGCCGGGACAGGAGTTCCTACGAGCAGTACTTC. This codes for CASSSRRDRSSYEQYF.

This clonotype was detected only a few times. The chain couples TRBV30 to TRBJ2-1; possibly TRBD1 for D (6 bases). There are 13 residues in the CDR3. V dropped 1 base and J dropped 8 bases, with 12 bases sitting between them. Germline CDR1 reads GTSNPN; CDR2 reads SVGIG (reference sequence). The CDR3 loop reads CAWSAGHYYEQFF. The DNA for the CDR3 is TGTGCCTGGAGTGCGGGACATTATTATGAGCAGTTCTTC.

The chain links TRBV5-1 to TRBJ2-7; 9 bases fit TRBD2. Trimming removed 8 bases from V and 1 base from J; junction bases left unmatched: 4. In germline, CDR1 is SGHRS, CDR2 YFSETQ. This CDR3 is built from 13 residues. CDR3 coding DNA: TGCGCCAGTCGGCGGGAGGGGTCCTACGAGCAGTACTTC. The encoded protein is CASRREGSYEQYF. The entire variable domain, with the rest obtained from reference TRBV5-1 and TRBJ2-7, is as follows: KAGVTQTPRYLIKTRGQQVTLSCSPISGHRSVSWYQQTPGQGLQFLFEYFSETQRNKGNFPGRFSGRQFSNSRSEMNVSTLELGDSALYLCASRREGSYEQYFGPGTRLTVT.

The chain couples TRBV6-1 to TRBJ2-1; 11 nucleotides align to TRBD2. V gave up 5 bases and J gave up 0 bases; unmatched junction bases: 6. Germline-derived CDR1 and CDR2 are MNHNS and SASEGT. CDR3 size: 17 residues. Written as DNA, the CDR3 is TGTGCCAGCAGTATGACTAGCGGGGCCAGCTCCTACAATGAGCAGTTCTTC. Its translation is CASSMTSGASSYNEQFF.

The rearrangement joins TRBV18 to TRBJ2-3; D is perhaps TRBD2 (5 bases). In germline, CDR1 is KGHSH, CDR2 LQKENI. The CDR3 covers 17 residues. V lost 3 bases and J lost 1, with 17 bases in between. The DNA for the CDR3 is TGTGCCAGCTCACCTCGGGAAACTGCTTCCGGCACAGATACGCAGTATTTT. Translating it yields CASSPRETASGTDTQYF.

To note about this clonotype: One end of the junction varies from germline; a read error may be responsible. The chain joins TRBV11-2 to TRBJ2-3; D gene uncertain. CDR1 SGHAT and CDR2 FQNNGV come from the germline V gene. The CDR3 loop spans 15 amino acids. CDR3 in amino acids: CANSLEGAHTDTQYF. CDR3 nucleotide sequence: TGTGCCAACAGCTTAGAAGGCGCGCACACAGATACGCAGTATTTT.

The chain employs TRBV14 and TRBJ1-5; D is uncertain. V was cut by 3 bases and J by 3 bases, with 6 bases left in between. This CDR3 has 13 residues. CDR1 and CDR2 from the germline V gene are SGHDN and FVKESK. CDR3 nucleotide sequence: TGTGCCAGCAGCCAGGGTTTCAATCAGCCCCAGCATTTT. Protein sequence: CASSQGFNQPQHF.

The CDR3 reads CSARRLDAYEQYF. DNA of the CDR3: TGCAGTGCTCGGCGACTAGACGCCTACGAGCAGTACTTC. This chain connects TRBV20-1 to TRBJ2-7; maybe TRBD2 (6 bases). The CDR3 length is 13 residues. Between the trimmed V and J ends, which lost 5 bases and 2 bases, there was a span of 13 bases. Germline assignment: CDR1 DFQATT and CDR2 SNEGSKA (reference sequence).